This T cell receptor (beta chain) was obtained from a study of patients and donors after allogeneic stem cell transplantation. Germline V gives CDR1 DFQATT, CDR2 SNEGSKA (reference sequence). V was trimmed by 6 bases and J by 1 base, leaving 20 bases between them. This CDR3 contains 16 residues. Via MiXCR, TCRdb re-called the RT-PCR reads, giving one row per CDR3 protein. Of 800,000 to 1,000,000 distinct CDR3 sequences listed, around 17% were seen once; the top ten hold 6%. This sequence was found in a human donor who was either an allogeneic HSCT recipient or a stem cell or donor lymphocyte infusion donor (not recorded which). It is not recorded whose cells these are; they may come from a transplant donor. Sequencing was performed on blood, either unsorted or a sorted T cell fraction (not recorded which). The chain carries TRBV20-1 and TRBJ2-3, with D possibly TRBD2 on 5 matching bases. CDR3 residues: CSAPTWTGSRTDTQYF. CDR3 nucleotide sequence: TGCAGTGCCCCCACATGGACTGGATCCCGCACAGATACGCAGTATTTT.